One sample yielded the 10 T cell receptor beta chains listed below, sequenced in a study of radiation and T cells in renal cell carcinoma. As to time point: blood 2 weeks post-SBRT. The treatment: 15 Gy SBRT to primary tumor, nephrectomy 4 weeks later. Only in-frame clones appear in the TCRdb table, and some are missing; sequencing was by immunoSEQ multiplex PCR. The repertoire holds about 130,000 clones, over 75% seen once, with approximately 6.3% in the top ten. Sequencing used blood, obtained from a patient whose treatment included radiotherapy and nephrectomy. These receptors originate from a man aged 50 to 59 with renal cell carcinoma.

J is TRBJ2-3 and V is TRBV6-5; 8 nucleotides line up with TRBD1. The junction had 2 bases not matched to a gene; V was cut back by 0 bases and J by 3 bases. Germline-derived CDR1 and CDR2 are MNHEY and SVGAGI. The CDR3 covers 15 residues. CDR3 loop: CASSYSYRGTDTQYF. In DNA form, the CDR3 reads TGTGCCAGCAGTTACTCGTACAGGGGGACAGATACGCAGTATTTT.

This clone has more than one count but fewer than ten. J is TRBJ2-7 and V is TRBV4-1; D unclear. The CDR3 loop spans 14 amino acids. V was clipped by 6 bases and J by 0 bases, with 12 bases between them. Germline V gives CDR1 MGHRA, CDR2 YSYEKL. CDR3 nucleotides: TGCGCCAGCAGAGTGTATGGTGGCTCCTACGAGCAGTACTTC. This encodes CASRVYGGSYEQYF.

The CDR3 nucleotides are TGTGCCAGCAGCTCCCCCAGGGGAGACGAGCAGTACTTC. This translates into CASSSPRGDEQYF. This chain connects TRBV9 to TRBJ2-7; D may be TRBD1 (6 bases). In germline, CDR1 is SGDLS, CDR2 YYNGEE. Trimming cost V 4 bases and J 5 bases, with 13 bases left between them. The CDR3 runs 13 residues.

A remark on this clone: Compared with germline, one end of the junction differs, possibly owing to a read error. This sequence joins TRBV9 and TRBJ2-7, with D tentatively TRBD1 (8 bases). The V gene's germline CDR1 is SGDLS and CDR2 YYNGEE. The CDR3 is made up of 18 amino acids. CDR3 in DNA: TGTGCCAGCAGCGTAGGAATTAGCGGGCAGGGGGCTTCCTTCGAGCAGTACTTC. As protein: CASSVGISGQGASFEQYF.

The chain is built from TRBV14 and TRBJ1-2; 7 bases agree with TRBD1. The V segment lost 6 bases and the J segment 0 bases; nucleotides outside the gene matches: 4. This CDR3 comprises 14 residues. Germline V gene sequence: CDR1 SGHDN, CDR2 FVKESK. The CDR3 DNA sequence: TGTGCCAGCAGGCAACAGGGGACTAACTATGGCTACACCTTC. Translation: CASRQQGTNYGYTF.

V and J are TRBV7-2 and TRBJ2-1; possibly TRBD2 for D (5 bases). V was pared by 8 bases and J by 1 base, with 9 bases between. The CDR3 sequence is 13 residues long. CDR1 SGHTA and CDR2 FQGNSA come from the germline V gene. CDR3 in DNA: TGTGCCAGCGGGGAGCGATCCTACAATGAGCAGTTCTTC. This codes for CASGERSYNEQFF.

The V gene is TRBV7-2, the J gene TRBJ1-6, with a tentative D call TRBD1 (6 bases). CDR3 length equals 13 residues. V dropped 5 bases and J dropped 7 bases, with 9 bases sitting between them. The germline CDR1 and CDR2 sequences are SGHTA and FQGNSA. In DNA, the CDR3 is TGTGCCAGCAGCCCGCAGGGGAATTCACCCCTCCACTTT. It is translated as CASSPQGNSPLHF.

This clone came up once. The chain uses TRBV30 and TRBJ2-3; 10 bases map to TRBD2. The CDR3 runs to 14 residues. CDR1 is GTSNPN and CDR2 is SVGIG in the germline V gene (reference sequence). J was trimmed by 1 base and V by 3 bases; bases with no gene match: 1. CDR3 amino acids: CAWRGLAGTDTQYF. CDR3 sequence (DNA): TGTGCCTGGAGAGGACTAGCGGGCACAGATACGCAGTATTTT.

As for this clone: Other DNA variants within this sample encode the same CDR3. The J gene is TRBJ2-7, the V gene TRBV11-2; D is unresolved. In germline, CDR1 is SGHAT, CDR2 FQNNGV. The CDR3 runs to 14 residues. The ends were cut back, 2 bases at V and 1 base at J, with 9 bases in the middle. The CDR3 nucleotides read TGTGCCAGCAGCTTAAGCGACGGATCCTACGAGCAGTACTTC. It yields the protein CASSLSDGSYEQYF.

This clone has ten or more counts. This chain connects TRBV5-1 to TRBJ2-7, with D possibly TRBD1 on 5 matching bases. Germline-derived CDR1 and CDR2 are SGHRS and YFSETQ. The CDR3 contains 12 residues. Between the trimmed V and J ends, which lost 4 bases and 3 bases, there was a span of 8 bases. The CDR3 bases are TGCGCCAGCAGCGGCCAGGGCTACGAGCAGTACTTC. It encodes CASSGQGYEQYF.